This is a list of T cell receptor beta chains from one sample in a study of lymphopenia after photon versus proton radiotherapy. Profiling relied on immunoSEQ multiplex PCR, and the TCRdb table lists in-frame clones only, not all of them. This repertoire shows about 70,000 clones, less than 95% found once; its top ten account for approximately 2%. Sequenced material: peripheral blood, taken from a patient treated with photon-based radiotherapy. These TCRs come from a woman between 40 and 55 years old with cholangiocarcinoma. Each CDR3 is given with its conserved first and last residue. Fields, in order: CDR3 length, V gene, clone size, D gene, J gene, CDR3 DNA, CDR3 protein. A D gene is named only where the DNA matches it firmly. Some rows mark clone size as missing; the rest say once, few, many or name a class of expanded clone.

>17|TRBV7-2|NA|TRBD2|TRBJ2-3
TGTGCCAGCAGCTGGGGACTAGCGGGGGCCGTGACAGATACGCAGTATTTT
CASSWGLAGAVTDTQYF
>15|TRBV6-6|once|NA|TRBJ2-1
TGTGCCAGCAGTTACGGACAGCTACTCCGTGATGAGCAGTTCTTC
CASSYGQLLRDEQFF
>15|TRBV6-1|NA|TRBD2|TRBJ2-2
TGTGCCAGCAGTCAAAGAGCGGGAGCGGGCGGGGAGCTGTTTTTT
CASSQRAGAGGELFF
>13|TRBV9|NA|NA|TRBJ2-5
TGTGCCAGCAGCGTAAGGGGCTCGGAGACCCAGTACTTC
CASSVRGSETQYF
>17|TRBV18|NA|NA|TRBJ1-1
TGTGCCAGCTCACCAATTCAGGGAATAGGTCGGCACACTGAAGCTTTCTTT
CASSPIQGIGRHTEAFF
>15|TRBV19|NA|NA|TRBJ2-1
TGTGCCAGTAGTATAGTAGGTGTCTCCTACAATGAGCAGTTCTTC
CASSIVGVSYNEQFF
>15|TRBV4-3|NA|TRBD1|TRBJ1-1
TGCGCCAGCAGCACCCGGGACAGCGGGAACACTGAAGCTTTCTTT
CASSTRDSGNTEAFF
>15|TRBV4-3|once|NA|TRBJ2-7
TGCGCCAGCAGCCCAGGCAGCGGGTTCCCTTACGAGCAGTACTTC
CASSPGSGFPYEQYF
>11|TRBV29-1|NA|NA|TRBJ1-1
TGCAGCGTACAGGGTCGGACTGAAGCTTTCTTT
CSVQGRTEAFF
>15|TRBV13|once|TRBD1|TRBJ2-1
TGTGCCAGCAGCTTAGACGGACAGGGTTCCTATGAGCAGTTCTTC
CASSLDGQGSYEQFF
>11|TRBV29-1|NA|NA|TRBJ2-7
TGCAGCGTTGAGGGGAATCAAGAGCAGTACTTC
CSVEGNQEQYF
>15|TRBV7-3|NA|TRBD2|TRBJ2-1
TGTGCCAGCAGCCCACGGGAGGCGGGGTACAATGAGCAGTTCTTC
CASSPREAGYNEQFF
>16|TRBV11-3|NA|TRBD1|TRBJ2-1
TGTGCCAGCAGCGTGCGGGGAGGACAGGGTAACAATGAGCAGTTCTTC
CASSVRGGQGNNEQFF
>14|TRBV10-2|NA|TRBD2|TRBJ2-2
TGCGCCAGTCGACTAGCGGGAGGGCCCGGGGAGCTGTTTTTT
CASRLAGGPGELFF
>16|TRBV14|NA|NA|TRBJ2-1
TGTGCCAGCAGCCACAAGGGACTTCAAAACTACAATGAGCAGTTCTTC
CASSHKGLQNYNEQFF
>14|TRBV7-3|once|NA|TRBJ2-7
TGTGCCAGCAGCTTAAGAGGGGGTTCGAACGAGCAGTACTTC
CASSLRGGSNEQYF
>14|TRBV5-4|NA|NA|TRBJ2-7
TGTGCCAGCAGCTTGGATCCCAGGGCGTACGAGCAGTACTTC
CASSLDPRAYEQYF
>12|TRBV7-3|NA|NA|TRBJ2-1
TGTGCCAGCAGCTTAACAGGGAATGAGCAGTTCTTC
CASSLTGNEQFF
>17|TRBV7-9|NA|TRBD2|TRBJ2-5
TGTGCCAGCAGCTGGGGGACTAGCGGGAAGGGGCAAGAGACCCAGTACTTC
CASSWGTSGKGQETQYF
>15|TRBV2|NA|TRBD1|TRBJ1-3
TGTGCCAGCAGTGAGACAGGGGCCCGTGGAAACACCATATATTTT
CASSETGARGNTIYF
>16|TRBV25-1|NA|TRBD1|TRBJ1-2
TGTGCCAGCAGTGGTTCCGGGACAGGGGGCGACTATGGCTACACCTTC
CASSGSGTGGDYGYTF
>17|TRBV12-2|NA|NA|TRBJ1-6
TGTGCAAGTCGCCAGAAGGACAGCATTTTGTATAATTCACCCCTCCACTTT
CASRQKDSILYNSPLHF
>16|TRBV5-1|NA|TRBD1|TRBJ2-1
TGCGCCAGCAGCGGGGACAGGAGTAGGTTCTTGGGTGAGCAGTTCTTC
CASSGDRSRFLGEQFF
>12|TRBV9|NA|NA|TRBJ1-4
TGTGCCTCGGCAGATATAAATGAAAAACTGTTTTTT
CASADINEKLFF